A single T cell receptor (beta chain) is shown here with its context. The sample originates from a study of cytomegalovirus exposure and HLA in healthy donors. At the level of the study: Genotyping of 400 or so donors showed that 65% to 90% belonged to the Caucasian-associated ancestry cluster.

Primers: 60 Vbeta forward and 13 Jbeta reverse. Only in-frame clones appear in the TCRdb table, and some are missing; sequencing was by immunoSEQ multiplex PCR. The sample has about 130,000 clones, about 73% seen once. Germline assignment: CDR1 SGHVS and CDR2 FNYEAQ. Trimming stripped 5 bases from V and 3 bases from J, with 13 bases between. This CDR3 spans 14 amino acids. Sequenced material: PBMCs. The TCR sequence derives from a woman between 45 and 65 years old in good health and CMV-seropositive. The rearrangement joins TRBV7-6 to TRBJ2-5; a possible D gene is TRBD1 (6 bases). CDR3 residues: CASSGRDTKETQYF. In nucleotides, the CDR3 is TGTGCCAGCAGCGGCCGGGACACGAAAGAGACCCAGTACTTC.